This T cell receptor (beta chain) is drawn from a study of blood T cell repertoires in COVID-19. Study-wide context: Sources were T cells, B-cell-depleted T cells, or PBMCs; the material itself was cDNA or gDNA.

Repertoires were generated with immunoSEQ multiplex PCR, while TCRdb's copy carries only in-frame clones and drops some. The sample lists 150,000 or so clones; about four fifths were seen once. Germline V gene lookup returns CDR1 SNHLY and CDR2 FYNNEI. V shed 6 bases and J shed 10 bases, with 10 bases lying between them. The CDR3 has 12 residues. This clonotype originated in a man between 65 and 79 years old who had recovered from COVID-19. This chain joins TRBV2 and TRBJ1-6, with TRBD1 as a possible D gene (5 bases). The sequenced material came from peripheral blood. The CDR3 coding sequence is TGTGCCAGCAGACGGGGGAACTCACCCCTCCACTTT. This codes for CASRRGNSPLHF.